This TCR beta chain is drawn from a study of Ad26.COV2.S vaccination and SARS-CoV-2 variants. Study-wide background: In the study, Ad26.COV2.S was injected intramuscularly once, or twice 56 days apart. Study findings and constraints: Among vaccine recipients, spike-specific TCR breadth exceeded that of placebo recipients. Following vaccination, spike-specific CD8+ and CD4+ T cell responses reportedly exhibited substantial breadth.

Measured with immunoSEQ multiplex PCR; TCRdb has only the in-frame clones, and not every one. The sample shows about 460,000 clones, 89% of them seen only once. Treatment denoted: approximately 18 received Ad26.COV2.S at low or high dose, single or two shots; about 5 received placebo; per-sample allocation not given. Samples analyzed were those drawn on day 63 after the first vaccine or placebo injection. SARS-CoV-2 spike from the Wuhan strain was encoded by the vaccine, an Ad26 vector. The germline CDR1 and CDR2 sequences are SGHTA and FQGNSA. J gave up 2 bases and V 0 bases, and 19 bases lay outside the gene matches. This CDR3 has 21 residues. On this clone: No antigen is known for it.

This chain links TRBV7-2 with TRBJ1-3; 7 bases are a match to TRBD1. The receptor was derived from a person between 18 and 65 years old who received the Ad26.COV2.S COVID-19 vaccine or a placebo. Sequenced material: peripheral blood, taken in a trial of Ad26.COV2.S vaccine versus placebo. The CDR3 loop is CASSLALFSRTKQGPGNTIYF. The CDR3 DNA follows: TGTGCCAGCAGCTTAGCCCTCTTTAGCCGGACCAAACAGGGGCCTGGAAACACCATATATTTT.